What follows is one T cell receptor beta chain and its context. Antigen unknown. Libraries were prepared by immunoSEQ multiplex PCR; TCRdb keeps only in-frame clonotypes and omits some of them. The data hold about 150,000 clones, with under 95% observed a single time. The sample is drawn from a study of T cell responses to AZD1222 COVID-19 vaccine. Study findings and constraints: In a largely white British group with more females than males, clonal diversity was possibly underestimated. A rise in Spike-specific TCR breadth and depth followed two AZD1222 doses. At baseline, just 5 or 6 AZD1222 recipients tested seropositive.

CDR1 is KGHDR and CDR2 is SFDVKD in the germline V gene. The CDR3 runs 12 residues. V lost 11 bases to trimming and J lost 7 bases, with 16 bases between them. The gene calls are TRBV24-1 and TRBJ2-5; D is perhaps TRBD1 or TRBD2 (5 bases each). This receptor was identified in an adult in good health. Sequences were derived from peripheral blood, sampled on day 0 of MenACWY control vaccination. CDR3 sequence: CAIPRGVWTQYF. The CDR3 region has the DNA TGTGCCATTCCGAGGGGAGTTTGGACCCAGTACTTC.